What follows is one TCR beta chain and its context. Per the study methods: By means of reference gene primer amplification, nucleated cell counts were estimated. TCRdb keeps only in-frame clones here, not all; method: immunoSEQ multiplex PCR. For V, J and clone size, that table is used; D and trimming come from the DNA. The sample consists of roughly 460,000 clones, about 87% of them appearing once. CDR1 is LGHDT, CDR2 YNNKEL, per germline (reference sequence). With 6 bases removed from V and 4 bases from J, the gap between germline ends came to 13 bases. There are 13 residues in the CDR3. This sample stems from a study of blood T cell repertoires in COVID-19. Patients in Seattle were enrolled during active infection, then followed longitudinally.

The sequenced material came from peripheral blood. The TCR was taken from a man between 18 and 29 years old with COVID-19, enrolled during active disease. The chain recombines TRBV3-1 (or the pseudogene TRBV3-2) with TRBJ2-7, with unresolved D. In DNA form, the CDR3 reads TGTGCCAGCAGTCCCGCCGGGTATTACGAGCAGTACTTC. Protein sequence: CASSPAGYYEQYF.